The entry below describes one T cell receptor (beta chain). This clone's antigen is unknown. Per-nucleotide qualities are absent, and no much larger clonotype sits a single base away. This sample is drawn from a study of cytomegalovirus exposure and HLA in healthy donors (dated by TCRdb to 2016 to 2017). Background for the entire study: An earlier analysis of about 560 of the donors reported 250 to 300 Gb of sequence data and 117 million unique TCR beta sequences obtained from 180 million or so T cells. About 320 gigabases of sequencing data and tens of millions of unique TCR sequences were included in an early release covering about 620 HLA-typed donors. Among the roughly 370 genotyped donors, around 79% belonged to the genetic ancestry cluster associated with self-reported Caucasian donors. The study aimed to test whether signatures of past pathogen exposure could be identified by cataloging public T cell receptors. The study used immunosequencing to profile the T cell repertoires of around 600 subjects and linked those repertoires to cytomegalovirus serostatus. Along with the approximately 600-subject first cohort, a separate validation cohort of around 120 different subjects was used. The study combined high-throughput TCR immunosequencing, statistical association of individual TCRs with disease status, and machine learning to predict cytomegalovirus infection status. In a later analysis, previously published TCR beta repertoires from 600 to 850 donors were re-analyzed and high-resolution HLA genotyping was added so that TCR occurrence patterns could be studied. Rather than using new phenotypic data, the later analysis identified candidate immune exposures from TCR beta sequences and from how often those sequences occurred across donors. In an earlier analysis of 500 to 650 of the donors, high-throughput TCR beta sequencing was used to judge whether each TCR beta V gene segment behaved as functional or pseudogenic. Donor age, sex, ethnicity and CMV serostatus were collected together with the repertoire data. Genome-wide SNP genotypes for about three fifths of the 666 donors were used in a later genetic analysis, which treated that subset as a discovery cohort. Every discovery cohort repertoire had been produced on one sequencing platform. Both class I and class II loci were covered by HLA typing, at four-digit resolution. The number of typed donors differed by locus: 629-630 for A, B, C, DRB1 and DQB1; 500 to 550 for DQA1; approximately 610 for DPA1; and some 450 for DPB1. A handful of DR-DQ haplotypes were treated as single units for association and clustering because of strong linkage in the cohort. Among roughly 400 genotyped donors of the cohort, an average of 235,054 unique TCR beta nucleotide sequences were sequenced per donor, roughly 18% of them non-productive. Overall study outcomes, separate from this receptor: Because the 87-base-pair reads could not distinguish some IMGT-functional V segments, including TRBV6-2 and TRBV6-3, those segments were excluded. Only TCR beta chains were sequenced in this cohort, and the absence of alpha or paired-chain data limited detectable features. According to a later genetic analysis, donors in an Asian-associated ancestry cluster had fewer N-insertions in productive TCRs than the approximately 630-donor mean. When HLA alleles, especially DR and DQ, strongly co-occurred, TCR associations were difficult to assign to individual alleles. A later genetic analysis associated a missense DCLRE1C variant with V-gene and J-gene trimming of TCR beta chains, and an independent cohort replicated the association. In a later analysis, HLA-associated TCR beta chains were found to be more clonally expanded and to have lower generation probabilities than equally common non-associated chains. The classifier was reported to diagnose cytomegalovirus status with high specificity and sensitivity in both the original and validation cohorts. A further reported finding was that TCR beta sequences accurately predicted the HLA-A and HLA-B alleles for most subjects in the first cohort. Correlated functional status among segregating V segments might be attributable to linkage disequilibrium, but an unknown experimental factor could not be ruled out. While some public TCRs were present in many individuals, most TCR sequences turned up only very rarely across donors. Sequencing depth was assumed to be roughly uniform across donors in the presence/absence analyses, though that assumption may not hold. In a later analysis, TCR association rates were found to vary across HLA loci, with the most associated TCRs seen for DRB1 alleles and the fewest for HLA-C alleles. In a later analysis, several top co-occurrence clusters were reported to appear linked to parvovirus B19, influenza, CMV and Epstein-Barr virus. Specific HLA alleles were associated with roughly 16,000 TCR beta sequences at a false discovery rate of 0.05 in a later analysis. The authors suggested that the approach could potentially be generalized to other disease states and immunological phenotypes. For the cohort, immune exposure information was limited to CMV serostatus. Because some donors lacked HLA typing at each locus, the association tests relied only on the typed subset. The sequencing pipeline was judged likely to have produced a cluster of highly shared sequence variants as a technical artifact. In an earlier analysis of roughly 560 of the donors, most TCR beta V segments were observed in productive rearrangements about 87% or about 30% of the time, broadly matching IMGT annotations. A later analysis found that most CMV-associated TCR beta chains appeared HLA-restricted, with HLA associations seemingly driven largely by CMV exposure. In vitro tests confirmed that a few of the cytomegalovirus-associated TCR beta chains recognize cytomegalovirus antigens. Approximately 18 rarely observed V segments, including chromosome 9 orphons, were excluded from the earlier analysis of approximately 600 of the donors because counts were too low. In the study, around 150 TCR beta chains were listed as associated with cytomegalovirus.

The library was generated by the immunoSEQ multiplex PCR assay. For the multiplex PCR, a mixture combining 60 forward primers for TCR Vbeta segments and 13 reverse primers for TCR Jbeta segments was used. A multiplex PCR assay on genomic DNA amplified the CDR3 region of rearranged TCR beta genes. On the Illumina HiSeq System, the amplified TCR beta libraries were sequenced as 87-base-pair reads. On the study's bioinformatics: In a later analysis, approximately 74 million unique TCR beta chains were counted across the 500 to 700 repertoires, and roughly 9.9 million of these chains were shared by at least two donors. A nearest-neighbor algorithm error-corrected the raw reads and collapsed the reads into unique sequences, merging closely related sequences to remove PCR and sequencing errors. To assign V, D and J gene segments, CDR3 sequences were aligned to IMGT reference sequences. For a sequence to be retained, a match of at least six nucleotides was required to both a V gene segment and a J gene segment. A rearrangement counted as productive if the CDR3 had no stop codons and remained in frame with V and J, and every other rearrangement counted as non-productive. CDR3 was defined according to IMGT convention as the region running from the second conserved V-encoded cysteine to the conserved J-encoded phenylalanine. The earlier analysis of some 600 of the donors excluded sequences that lacked an unambiguous match to a single V gene segment. An earlier analysis of about 590 of the donors classified V segments as functional when productive rearrangements were above 56.7% and as segregating when the standard deviation between donors was above 5%. A statistical classification framework was built for diagnosing cytomegalovirus status from the catalog of TCR beta chain sequences. In a later analysis, TCR nucleotide sequences were compared against IMGT/GENE-DB human TR gene sequences so that V and J genes could be assigned. The TCRdist pipeline was used in a later analysis to assign CDR3 sequences and most-parsimonious VDJ recombination scenarios. A later analysis defined each TCR beta chain by its CDR3 amino acid sequence plus V-gene family, and excluded reads lacking a unique V-gene family. In a later analysis, nearly 600 highly shared, low-generation-probability nucleotide sequences were removed to address suspected cross-contamination and a sequencing artifact. In a later analysis, a clonal expansion index for each public chain was calculated from normalized within-repertoire ranks of inferred template counts. Generation probabilities in a later analysis came from a VDJ recombination model fitted to out-of-frame rearrangements, and those results were checked against IGoR. A later analysis scored TCR-TCR, TCR-HLA and TCR-CMV co-occurrence with hypergeometric tests, applying a repertoire-size bias correction to TCR pairs. To estimate false discovery rates, a later analysis permuted the HLA or CMV assignments 20 times. In a later analysis, co-occurring TCRs were grouped with DBSCAN, and TCRdist sequence similarity was added when clustering was performed within HLA-allele-positive subsets. Co-occurrence clustering excluded repertoires with fewer than 30,000 or more than 120,000 public chains, plus five with anomalous nucleotide sharing. Not all clones reach the TCRdb copy of this immuneACCESS table, which keeps in-frame sequences only. Checked studies attribute under half of the gap to unresolved V genes and leave the rest unexplained. V and J calls and clone size are given by that table; D and trimming were obtained from the DNA. The table for this sample lists around 140,000 clones; roughly 70% of them were counted only once. The ten largest clonotypes hold approximately 4.2% of the sample.

CDR1 and CDR2 (LNHDA, SQIVND) derive from the germline V gene (reference sequence). Spanning cysteine to phenylalanine, the CDR3 consists of 15 amino acids. Only CDR3 DNA is held: 45 bases, read in frame from base 1. V has 3 bases trimmed and J has 2 bases trimmed; junction bases matching no gene number 6. The cohort consisted of hundreds of healthy bone marrow donors. At the time of sampling, all cohort members were nominally healthy, though unrecorded immune exposures were likely present. The donor tested CMV seropositive and was one of the 289 seropositive cohort members. A peripheral blood sample was provided by each donor, and peripheral blood mononuclear cells were used for TCR beta sequencing. The Qiagen DNeasy Blood Extraction Kit was used to extract genomic DNA from the blood cell samples.

The chain employs TRBV19 and TRBJ2-7, and 8 junction bases match TRBD1. Sequencing was performed on PBMCs. The receptor was isolated from a man aged 50-59 years in good health and CMV-seropositive. The CDR3 region: CASSIKPGGTYEQYF. The DNA is TGTGCCAGTAGTATTAAACCAGGGGGCACCTACGAGCAGTACTTC.